This T cell receptor (beta chain) derives from a study of early T cells in non-severe SARS-CoV-2 infection. The CDR3 contains 13 residues. Germline CDR1 is SQVTM and CDR2 is ANQGSEA. J lost 0 bases, V lost 6 bases, and 2 bases had no gene match. This clonotype has only a few counts. TCRdb re-analysed the 5' RACE reads in MiXCR, keeping a single row per CDR3 protein. The sample consists of roughly 81,000 distinct CDR3 sequences, 9.5% to 13% of them appearing once. The chain has TRBV29-1 and TRBJ1-3, with 7 bases lining up with TRBD1. Sequences were obtained from whole blood. This receptor was obtained from an adult who was a healthcare worker with PCR-confirmed SARS-CoV-2 infection or an uninfected control (not recorded which). CDR3 nucleotide sequence: TGCAGCGTGACAGGGAGCTCTGGAAACACCATATATTTT. Protein: CSVTGSSGNTIYF. Full variable domain (remainder filled in from reference TRBV29-1 and TRBJ1-3): SAVISQKPSRDICQRGTSLTIQCQVDSQVTMMFWYRQQPGQSLTLIATANQGSEATYESGFVIDKFPISRPNLTFSTLTVSNMSPEDSSIYLCSVTGSSGNTIYFGEGSWLTVV.